This T cell receptor beta chain was profiled in a study of neurological immune-mediated disorders. The CDR3 spans 13 residues. The germline V gene has CDR1 KGHSH and CDR2 LQKENI. The V end lost 2 bases, the J end lost 6 bases, and 10 bases lay between the germline ends. This clonotype came up many times. Its target is not known. Sorted libraries were made with about 1 million CD4+ or CD8+ T cells. Findings of the study overall: None of the CDR3 amino acid sequences in expanded clones turned up in more than one subject, which points to private repertoires in all groups.

The method for making cDNA was 5'RACE, and it used 10-nucleotide random UMIs. TCRdb re-analysed the 5' RACE reads in MiXCR, keeping a single row per CDR3 protein. The sample has approximately 50,000 distinct CDR3 sequences, just under 6% seen once. The clonotype comes from a young woman with multiple sclerosis. The chain employs TRBV18 and TRBJ1-2; D might be TRBD1 (6 bases). Material for sequencing was CD4+ T cells from blood. The DNA of the CDR3 is TGTGCCAGCTCACCAACAGGACAGAATGGCTACACCTTC. It is translated as CASSPTGQNGYTF.